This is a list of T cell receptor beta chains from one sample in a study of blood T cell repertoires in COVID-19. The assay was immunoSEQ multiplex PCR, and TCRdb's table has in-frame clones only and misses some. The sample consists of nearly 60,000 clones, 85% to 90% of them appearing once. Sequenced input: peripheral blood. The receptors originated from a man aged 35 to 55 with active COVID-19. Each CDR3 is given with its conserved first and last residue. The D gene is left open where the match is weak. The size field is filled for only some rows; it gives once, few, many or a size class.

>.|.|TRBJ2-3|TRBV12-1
CASTGLDCGLTTQYF
TGTGCCAGCACCGGATTGGACTGCGGTTTGACTACGCAGTATTTT
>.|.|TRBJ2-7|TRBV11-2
CASSLGSSYEQYF
TGTGCCAGCAGCTTAGGGAGCTCCTACGAGCAGTACTTC
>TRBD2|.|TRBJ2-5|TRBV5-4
CASSPGLAGTAQETQYF
TGTGCCAGCAGCCCGGGACTAGCGGGAACAGCGCAAGAGACCCAGTACTTC
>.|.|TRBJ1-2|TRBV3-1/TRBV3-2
CASSQGGLFPEGGYTF
TGTGCCAGCAGCCAAGGGGGTCTGTTCCCGGAGGGTGGCTACACCTTC
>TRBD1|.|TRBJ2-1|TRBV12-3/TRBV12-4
CASSPGQFNEQFF
TGTGCCAGCAGCCCGGGACAGTTCAATGAGCAGTTCTTC
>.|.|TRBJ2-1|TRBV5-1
CASSYLNPSVDNEQFF
TGCGCCAGCAGCTACTTAAATCCTAGCGTAGACAATGAGCAGTTCTTC
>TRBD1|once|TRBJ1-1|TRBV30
CAWSAASLWDRYQMNTEAFF
TGTGCCTGGAGTGCCGCAAGTTTGTGGGACAGATACCAGATGAACACTGAAGCTTTCTTT
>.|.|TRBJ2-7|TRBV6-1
CASSERLAYEQYF
TGTGCCAGCAGTGAGCGACTAGCCTACGAGCAGTACTTC
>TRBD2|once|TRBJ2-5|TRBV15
CATSRLAGGQETQYF
TGTGCCACCAGCAGACTAGCGGGTGGACAAGAGACCCAGTACTTC
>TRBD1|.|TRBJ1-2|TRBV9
CASSPRPGTGVTNYGYTF
TGTGCCAGCAGCCCCCGTCCCGGGACAGGGGTAACGAACTATGGCTACACCTTC
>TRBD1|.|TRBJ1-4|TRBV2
CASRAGTGGNGEKLFF
TGTGCCAGCAGGGCCGGGACAGGGGGTAACGGTGAAAAACTGTTTTTT
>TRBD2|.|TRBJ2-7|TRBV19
CASSIMSAGERYEQYF
TGTGCCAGTAGTATTATGAGCGCGGGAGAGCGGTACGAGCAGTACTTC
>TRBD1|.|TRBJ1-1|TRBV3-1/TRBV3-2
CASSQGDSEAFF
TGTGCCAGCAGCCAAGGGGACAGTGAAGCTTTCTTT
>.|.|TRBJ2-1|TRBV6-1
CASSENGQYYNEQFF
TGTGCCAGCAGTGAAAATGGACAGTACTACAATGAGCAGTTCTTC
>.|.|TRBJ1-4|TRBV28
CASSLYRDPEKLFF
TGTGCCAGCAGTTTATACAGGGATCCAGAAAAACTGTTTTTT
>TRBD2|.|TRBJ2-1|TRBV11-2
CASSLLAGGPYEQFF
TGTGCCAGCAGCTTACTAGCGGGAGGGCCGTATGAGCAGTTCTTC
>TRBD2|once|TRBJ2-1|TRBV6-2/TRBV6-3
CASSSTLAGGRNEQFF
TGTGCCAGCAGCTCTACACTAGCGGGAGGAAGAAATGAGCAGTTCTTC
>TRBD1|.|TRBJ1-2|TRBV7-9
CASSRGQGYGYTF
TGTGCCAGCAGCCGAGGACAGGGGTATGGCTACACCTTC
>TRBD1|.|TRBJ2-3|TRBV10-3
CAISESTGSSTDTQYF
TGTGCCATCAGTGAGTCGACAGGGTCTAGCACAGATACGCAGTATTTT
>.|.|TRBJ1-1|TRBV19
CASSIDRRGTEAFF
TGTGCCAGTAGTATAGATCGCAGGGGCACTGAAGCTTTCTTT
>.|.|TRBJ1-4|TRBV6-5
CASSRGNAANEKLFF
TGTGCCAGCAGCCGAGGGAATGCAGCTAATGAAAAACTGTTTTTT
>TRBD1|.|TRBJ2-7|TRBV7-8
CASSRRQGTSYEQYF
TGTGCCAGCAGCAGGAGACAGGGGACCTCCTACGAGCAGTACTTC
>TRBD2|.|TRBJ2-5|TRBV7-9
CASSLEGLAGPKETQYF
TGTGCCAGCAGCTTAGAGGGACTAGCGGGCCCTAAAGAGACCCAGTACTTC
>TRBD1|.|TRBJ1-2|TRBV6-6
CASSYSGRGWYGYTF
TGTGCCAGCAGTTACTCTGGCAGGGGGTGGTATGGCTACACCTTC
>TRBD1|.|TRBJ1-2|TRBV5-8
CASRNPGQGSHGYTF
TGTGCCAGCAGAAATCCGGGACAGGGGTCCCATGGCTACACCTTC
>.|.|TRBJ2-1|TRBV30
CAWRGGPYNEQFF
TGTGCCTGGAGGGGCGGGCCCTACAATGAGCAGTTCTTC
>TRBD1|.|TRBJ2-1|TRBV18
CASSPPDRGYSYNEQFF
TGTGCCAGCTCACCACCCGACAGGGGGTACTCCTACAATGAGCAGTTCTTC
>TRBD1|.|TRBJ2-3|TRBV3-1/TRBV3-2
CASHLRDSGTDTQYF
TGTGCCAGCCACCTCCGGGACAGCGGCACAGATACGCAGTATTTT
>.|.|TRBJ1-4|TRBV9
CASSVGTGKEKLFF
TGTGCCAGCAGCGTAGGCACAGGGAAGGAAAAACTGTTTTTT
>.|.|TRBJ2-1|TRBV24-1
CATSDPKGGGKGEQFF
TGTGCCACCAGTGATCCTAAAGGGGGAGGGAAGGGTGAGCAGTTCTTC
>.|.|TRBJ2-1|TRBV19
CASSISTASSYNEQFF
TGTGCCAGTAGTATATCGACAGCCAGCTCCTACAATGAGCAGTTCTTC